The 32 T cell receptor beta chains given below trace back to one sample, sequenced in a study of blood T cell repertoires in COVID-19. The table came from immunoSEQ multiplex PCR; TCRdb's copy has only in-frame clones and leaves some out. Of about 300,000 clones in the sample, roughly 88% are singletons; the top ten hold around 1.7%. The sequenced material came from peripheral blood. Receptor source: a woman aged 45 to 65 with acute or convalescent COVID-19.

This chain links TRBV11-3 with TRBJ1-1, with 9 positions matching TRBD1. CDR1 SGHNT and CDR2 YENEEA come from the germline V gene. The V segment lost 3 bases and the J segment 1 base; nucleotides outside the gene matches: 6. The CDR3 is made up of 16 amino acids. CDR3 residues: CASSLGKQGANTEAFF. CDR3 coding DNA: TGTGCCAGCAGCTTGGGTAAACAGGGGGCGAACACTGAAGCTTTCTTT. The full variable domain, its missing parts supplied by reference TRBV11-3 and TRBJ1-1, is EAGVVQSPRYKIIEKKQPVAFWCNPISGHNTLYWYLQNLGQGPELLIRYENEEAVDDSQLPKDRFSAERLKGVDSTLKIQPAELGDSAVYLCASSLGKQGANTEAFFGQGTRLTVV.

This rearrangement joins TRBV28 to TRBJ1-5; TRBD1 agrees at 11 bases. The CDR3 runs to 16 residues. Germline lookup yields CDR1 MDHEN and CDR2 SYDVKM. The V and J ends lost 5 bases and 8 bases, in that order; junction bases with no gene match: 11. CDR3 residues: CASSPGTGGIGKPQHF. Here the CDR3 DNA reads TGTGCCAGCAGTCCCGGGACAGGGGGGATTGGTAAGCCCCAGCATTTT.

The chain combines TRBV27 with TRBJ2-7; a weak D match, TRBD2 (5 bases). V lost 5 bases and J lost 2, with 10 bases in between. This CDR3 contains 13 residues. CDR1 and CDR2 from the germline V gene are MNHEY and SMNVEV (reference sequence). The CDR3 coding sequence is TGTGCCAGCAGTAAAGCGGAAGCCTACGAGCAGTACTTC. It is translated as CASSKAEAYEQYF.

The CDR3 DNA reads TGTGCCACTTCGAGTGGACGGACAGGGGGGATGGAGACCCAGTACTTC. This codes for CATSSGRTGGMETQYF. The genes are TRBV24-1 and TRBJ2-5; TRBD1 matches 10 bases. V dropped 10 bases and J dropped 5; count of bases not matched to a gene: 15. Germline loops: CDR1 KGHDR, CDR2 SFDVKD. The CDR3 has 16 amino acids.

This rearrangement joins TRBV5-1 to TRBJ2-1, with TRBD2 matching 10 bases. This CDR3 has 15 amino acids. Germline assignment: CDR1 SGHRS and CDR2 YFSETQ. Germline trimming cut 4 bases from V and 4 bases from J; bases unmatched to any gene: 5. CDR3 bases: TGCGCCAGCAGCGACGGACTAGCGGTTTACAATGAGCAGTTCTTC. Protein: CASSDGLAVYNEQFF.

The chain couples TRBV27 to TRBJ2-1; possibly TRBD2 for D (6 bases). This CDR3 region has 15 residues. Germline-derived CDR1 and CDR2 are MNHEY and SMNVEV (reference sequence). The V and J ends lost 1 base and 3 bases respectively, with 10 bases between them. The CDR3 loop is CASSLFYSGYNEQFF. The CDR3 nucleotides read TGTGCCAGCAGTTTATTTTATAGCGGCTACAATGAGCAGTTCTTC.

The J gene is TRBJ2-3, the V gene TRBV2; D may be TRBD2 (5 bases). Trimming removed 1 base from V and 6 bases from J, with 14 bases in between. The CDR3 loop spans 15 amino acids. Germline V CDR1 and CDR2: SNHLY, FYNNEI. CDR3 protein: CASSEGGSGGDTQYF. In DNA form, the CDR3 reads TGTGCCAGCAGTGAAGGGGGAAGCGGCGGGGATACGCAGTATTTT.

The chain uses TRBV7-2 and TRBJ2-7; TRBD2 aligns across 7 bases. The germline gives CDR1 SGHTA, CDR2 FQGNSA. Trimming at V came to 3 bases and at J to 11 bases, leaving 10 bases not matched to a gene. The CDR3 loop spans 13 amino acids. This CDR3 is CASSLGGTTSKYF. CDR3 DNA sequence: TGTGCCAGCAGCTTGGGGGGGACTACGAGCAAGTACTTC.

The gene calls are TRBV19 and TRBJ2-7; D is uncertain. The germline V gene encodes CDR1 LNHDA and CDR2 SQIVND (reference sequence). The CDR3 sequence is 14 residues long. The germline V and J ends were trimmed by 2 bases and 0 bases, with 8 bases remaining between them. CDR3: CASSISASSYEQYF. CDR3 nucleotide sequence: TGTGCCAGTAGTATATCGGCTAGCTCCTACGAGCAGTACTTC.

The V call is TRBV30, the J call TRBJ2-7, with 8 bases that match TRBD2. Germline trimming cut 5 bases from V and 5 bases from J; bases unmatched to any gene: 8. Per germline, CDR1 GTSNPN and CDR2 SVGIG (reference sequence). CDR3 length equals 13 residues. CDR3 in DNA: TGTGCCTGGGGTCGAGCGGGAGTGAACGAGCAGTACTTC. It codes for CAWGRAGVNEQYF.

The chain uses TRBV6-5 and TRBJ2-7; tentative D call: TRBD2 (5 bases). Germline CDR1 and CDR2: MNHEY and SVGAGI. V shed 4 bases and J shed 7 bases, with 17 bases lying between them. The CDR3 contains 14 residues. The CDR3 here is CASSFRWTGYEQYF. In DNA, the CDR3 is TGTGCCAGCAGTTTCCGATGGACGGGATATGAGCAGTACTTC.

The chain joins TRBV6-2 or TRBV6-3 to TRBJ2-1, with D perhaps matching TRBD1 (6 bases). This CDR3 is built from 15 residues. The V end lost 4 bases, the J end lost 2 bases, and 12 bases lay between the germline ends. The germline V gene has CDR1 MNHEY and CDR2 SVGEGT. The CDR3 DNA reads TGTGCCAGCAGTTCCCCTAACAGGGCCTACAATGAGCAGTTCTTC. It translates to CASSSPNRAYNEQFF.

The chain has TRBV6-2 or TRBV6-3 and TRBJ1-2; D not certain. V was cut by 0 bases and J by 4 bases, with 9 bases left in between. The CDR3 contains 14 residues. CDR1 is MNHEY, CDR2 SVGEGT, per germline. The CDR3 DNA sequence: TGTGCCAGCAGTTACTCCGGAGTTTTCTATGGCTACACCTTC. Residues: CASSYSGVFYGYTF.

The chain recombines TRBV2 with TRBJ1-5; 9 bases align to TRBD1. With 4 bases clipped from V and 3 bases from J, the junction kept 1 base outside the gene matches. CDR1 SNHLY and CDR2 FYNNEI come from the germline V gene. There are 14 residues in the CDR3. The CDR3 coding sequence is TGTGCCAGCAGTGGGACAGGGGCCAATCAGCCCCAGCATTTT. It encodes CASSGTGANQPQHF.

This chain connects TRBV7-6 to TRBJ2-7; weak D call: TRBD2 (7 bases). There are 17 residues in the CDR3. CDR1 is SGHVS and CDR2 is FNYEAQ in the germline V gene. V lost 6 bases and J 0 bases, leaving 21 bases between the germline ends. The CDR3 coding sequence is TGTGCCAGCAGTTTATTGGGGGGGCCAGGGAGCTCCTACGAGCAGTACTTC. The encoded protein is CASSLLGGPGSSYEQYF. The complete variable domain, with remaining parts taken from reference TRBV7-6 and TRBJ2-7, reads GAGVSQSPRYKVTKRGQDVALRCDPISGHVSLYWYRQALGQGPEFLTYFNYEAQQDKSGLPNDRFSAERPEGSISTLTIQRTEQRDSAMYRCASSLLGGPGSSYEQYFGPGTRLTVT.

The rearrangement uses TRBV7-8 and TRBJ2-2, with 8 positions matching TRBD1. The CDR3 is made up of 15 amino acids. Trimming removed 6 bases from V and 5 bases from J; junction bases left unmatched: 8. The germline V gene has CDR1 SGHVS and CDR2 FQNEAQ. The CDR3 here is CASSSQGAMTGELFF. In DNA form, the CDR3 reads TGTGCCAGCAGTTCGCAGGGGGCCATGACCGGGGAGCTGTTTTTT.

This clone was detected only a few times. CDR3 in amino acids: CASTGEQGANQPQHF. The CDR3 region has the DNA TGTGCCAGCACAGGGGAGCAGGGGGCAAATCAGCCCCAGCATTTT. The chain joins TRBV28 to TRBJ1-5; 8 positions agree with TRBD1. The length of the CDR3 is 15 residues. V trimming: 7 bases; J trimming: 4 bases; junction bases outside the gene matches: 9. Germline-derived CDR1 and CDR2 are MDHEN and SYDVKM.

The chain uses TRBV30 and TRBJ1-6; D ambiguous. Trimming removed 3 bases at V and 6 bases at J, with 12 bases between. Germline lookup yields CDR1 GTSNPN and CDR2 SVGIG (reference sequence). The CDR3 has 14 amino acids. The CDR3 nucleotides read TGTGCCTGGAGGGGGAAAGGGAGTAATTCACCCCTCCACTTT. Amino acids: CAWRGKGSNSPLHF.

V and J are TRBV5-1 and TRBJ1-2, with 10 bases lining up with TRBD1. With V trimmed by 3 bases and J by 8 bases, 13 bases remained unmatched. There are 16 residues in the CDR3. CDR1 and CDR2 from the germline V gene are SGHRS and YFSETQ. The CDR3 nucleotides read TGCGCCAGCAGCTCGGTTCCGGGACAGGGGTCCTTGGGCTACACCTTC. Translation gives CASSSVPGQGSLGYTF.

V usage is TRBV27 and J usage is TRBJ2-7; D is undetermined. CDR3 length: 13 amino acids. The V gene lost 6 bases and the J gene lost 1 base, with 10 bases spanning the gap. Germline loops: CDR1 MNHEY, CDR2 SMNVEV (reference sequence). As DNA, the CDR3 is TGTGCCAGCAGGAGGTGGAGTTCCTACGAGCAGTACTTC. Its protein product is CASRRWSSYEQYF.

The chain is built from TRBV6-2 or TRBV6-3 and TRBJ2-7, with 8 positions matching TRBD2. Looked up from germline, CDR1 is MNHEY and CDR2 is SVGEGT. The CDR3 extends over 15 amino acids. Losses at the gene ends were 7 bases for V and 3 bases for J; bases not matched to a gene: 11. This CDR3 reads CASTPRGGLDYEQYF. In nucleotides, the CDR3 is TGTGCCAGCACCCCACGCGGGGGACTAGACTACGAGCAGTACTTC.

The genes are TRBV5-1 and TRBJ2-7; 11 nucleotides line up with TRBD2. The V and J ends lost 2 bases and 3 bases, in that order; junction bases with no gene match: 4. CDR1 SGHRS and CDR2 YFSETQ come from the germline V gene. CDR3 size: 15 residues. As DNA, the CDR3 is TGCGCCAGCAGCTTCACTAGCGGGAGTCTCTACGAGCAGTACTTC. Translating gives CASSFTSGSLYEQYF.

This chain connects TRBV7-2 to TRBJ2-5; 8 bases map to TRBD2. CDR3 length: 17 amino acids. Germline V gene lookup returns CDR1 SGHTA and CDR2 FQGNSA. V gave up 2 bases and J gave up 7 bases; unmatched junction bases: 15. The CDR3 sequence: CASSLSSGSGGGGTQYF. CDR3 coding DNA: TGTGCCAGCAGCTTAAGCAGCGGGAGTGGGGGGGGAGGGACCCAGTACTTC.

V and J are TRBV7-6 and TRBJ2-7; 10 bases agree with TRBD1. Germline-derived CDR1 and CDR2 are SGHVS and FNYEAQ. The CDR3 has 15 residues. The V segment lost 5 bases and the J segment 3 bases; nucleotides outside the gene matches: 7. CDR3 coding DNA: TGTGCCAGCAGCCCGGAGGGACAGGGGCTCTACGAGCAGTACTTC. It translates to CASSPEGQGLYEQYF.

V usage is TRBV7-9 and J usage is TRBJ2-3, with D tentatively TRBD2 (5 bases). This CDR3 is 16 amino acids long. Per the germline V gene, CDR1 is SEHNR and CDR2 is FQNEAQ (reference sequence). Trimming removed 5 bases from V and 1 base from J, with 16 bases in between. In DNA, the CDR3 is TGTGCCAGCAGCCCCCTGGAAGCGGAAGGCACAGATACGCAGTATTTT. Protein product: CASSPLEAEGTDTQYF.

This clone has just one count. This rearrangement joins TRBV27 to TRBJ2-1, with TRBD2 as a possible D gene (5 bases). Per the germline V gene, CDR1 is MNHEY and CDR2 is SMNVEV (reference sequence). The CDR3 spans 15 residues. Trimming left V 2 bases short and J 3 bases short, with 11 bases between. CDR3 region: CASSLEGSGYNEQFF. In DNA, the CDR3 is TGTGCCAGCAGTTTAGAGGGATCCGGCTACAATGAGCAGTTCTTC.

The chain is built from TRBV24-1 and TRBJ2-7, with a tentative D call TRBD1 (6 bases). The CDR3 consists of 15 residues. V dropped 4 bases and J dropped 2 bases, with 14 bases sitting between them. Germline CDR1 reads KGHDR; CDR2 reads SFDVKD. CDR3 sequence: CATSDPRGTPYEQYF. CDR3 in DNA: TGTGCCACCAGTGACCCGAGGGGGACCCCCTACGAGCAGTACTTC.

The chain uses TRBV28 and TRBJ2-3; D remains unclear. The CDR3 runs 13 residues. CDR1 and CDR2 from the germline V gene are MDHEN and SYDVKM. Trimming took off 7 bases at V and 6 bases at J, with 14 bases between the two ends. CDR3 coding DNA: TGTGCCAGCACCATCCCCCTGAGCGATACGCAGTATTTT. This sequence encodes CASTIPLSDTQYF. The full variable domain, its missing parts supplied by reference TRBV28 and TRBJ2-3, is DVKVTQSSRYLVKRTGEKVFLECVQDMDHENMFWYRQDPGLGLRLIYFSYDVKMKEKGDIPEGYSVSREKKERFSLILESASTNQTSMYLCASTIPLSDTQYFGPGTRLTVL.

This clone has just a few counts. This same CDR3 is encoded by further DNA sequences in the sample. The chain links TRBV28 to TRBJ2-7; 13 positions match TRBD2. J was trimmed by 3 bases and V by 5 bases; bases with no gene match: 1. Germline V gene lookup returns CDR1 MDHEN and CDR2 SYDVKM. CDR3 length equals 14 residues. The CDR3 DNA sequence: TGTGCCAGCAGTCGGACTAGCGGGAGCTACGAGCAGTACTTC. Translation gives CASSRTSGSYEQYF.

The CDR3 DNA follows: TGTGCCACCCAAGATGGGAGGACTGAAGCTTTCTTT. This translates into CATQDGRTEAFF. The chain has TRBV10-3 and TRBJ1-1; D uncertain. The CDR3 spans 12 residues. Between the trimmed V and J ends, which lost 10 bases and 5 bases, there was a span of 14 bases. The germline V gene has CDR1 ENHRY and CDR2 SYGVKD.

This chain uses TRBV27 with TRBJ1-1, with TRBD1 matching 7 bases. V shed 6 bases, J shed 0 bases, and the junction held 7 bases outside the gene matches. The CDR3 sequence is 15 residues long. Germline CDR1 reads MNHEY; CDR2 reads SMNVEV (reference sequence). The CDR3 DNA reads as TGTGCCAGCAGAGGGGGCGCGGCTCTGAACACTGAAGCTTTCTTT. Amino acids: CASRGGAALNTEAFF.

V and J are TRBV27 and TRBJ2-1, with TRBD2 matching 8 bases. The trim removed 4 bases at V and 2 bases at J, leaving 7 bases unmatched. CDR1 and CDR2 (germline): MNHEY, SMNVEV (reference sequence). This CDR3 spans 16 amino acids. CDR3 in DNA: TGTGCCAGCAGTTCACTAGCGGACCCTACCTACAATGAGCAGTTCTTC. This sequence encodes CASSSLADPTYNEQFF.